The entry below describes one T cell receptor beta chain. Germline loops: CDR1 KGHSH, CDR2 LQKENI. The germline V and J ends were trimmed by 3 bases and 5 bases, with 14 bases remaining between them. The CDR3 runs to 14 residues. This sample is drawn from a study of blood T cells in healthy people across ages. The second PCR ran about 6 to 11 cycles with a sample-barcoded 5' primer and J-beta primers. Via MiXCR, TCRdb re-called the 5' RACE reads, giving one row per CDR3 protein. The sample consists of about 800,000 distinct CDR3 sequences, 55% to 75% of them appearing once. The sequencing input was blood. J is TRBJ2-7 and V is TRBV18; a weak D match, TRBD2 (6 bases). The TCR was taken from a man aged 25-45 years in good health. CDR3: CASSPVADADEQYF. DNA for the CDR3: TGTGCCAGCTCACCCGTAGCGGACGCGGACGAGCAGTACTTC.